This T cell receptor beta chain was observed in a study of shared clonotypes between healthy human individuals (dated by TCRdb to about 2020). Background for the entire study: A few men and a couple of women, aged 18 to 49 years, made up the cohort. For each donor, CD4 naive and CD4 memory were each given three plates, CD8 naive was given two plates, and CD8 memory was given one plate. To estimate repertoire size and how much clonotype sharing occurs between individuals, the study deeply sequenced the blood TCR repertoires of about five healthy adults. Libraries were prepared and TCR repertoires were sequenced by different laboratories using diverse techniques, in order to increase sequencing depth and limit assay-specific biases. Leukapheresis yielded between about 0.9 and 10 billion PBMCs per donor.

Using the deep immunoSEQ assay, TCR CDR3 regions were amplified from genomic DNA by multiplex PCR. Genomic DNA extracted from each cell subset was distributed evenly over all wells of several immunoSEQ 96-well plates, and each plate served as one replicate. For sorted subsets, around 0.2 ug of genomic DNA, equivalent to 25,000 to 35,000 T cell genomes, went into each replicate PCR. The purified libraries were quantified using a Qubit 3.0 fluorometer, sized with a Bioanalyzer 2100, and then quantified again using the KAPA Library Quantification kit. Every immunoSEQ 96-well plate was sequenced on a dedicated single-read 150-cycle Illumina NextSeq 550 flow cell. Turning to the authors' computational methods: Because the immunoSEQ output included only junctional sequences and no quality scores, the filtering could not be the same as the filtering used for full-length reads. To assign V/J genes and CDR3, sequences were annotated using PyIR, a Python wrapper for IgBLAST v1.9, with IMGT germline references. Reads with weak V/J assignments (E-value above 1e-6), missing CDR3, stop codons, out-of-frame junctions, or ambiguous translated residues were removed. A V3J clonotype was defined by an identical inferred V gene, J gene, and CDR3 amino acid sequence. To compute the percentage overlap between repertoires, the number of shared unique clonotypes was divided by the size of the smaller repertoire. Richness of each repertoire was evaluated using RTK rarefaction, the Chao1 estimator, and Recon v2.1 estimates of unobserved clonotypes. OLGA was used to compute generation probabilities for all TCRbeta clonotypes that the gDNA method yielded from a handful of donors. The table was pulled from immuneACCESS by TCRdb, which kept in-frame rearrangements only. Such tables lose some clones; where checked, under half of the loss comes from unresolved V genes, and the rest has no known cause. That table supplies the V and J calls and clone size; D and trimming were determined from the DNA. The sample table contains some 2.1 million clones; only one count was recorded for just under 95% of them. The ten largest clones capture roughly 1% of the sample.

Concerning this clone itself: Its antigen is still unknown. No base qualities exist here, and no much larger clone lies one base off it.

CD8 naive samples were CD45RO-negative cells positively selected for CCR7, giving a CD45RA+CCR7+ population that excluded TemRA cells. The donors were healthy, HIV-negative adults who had no recently reported acute infections or vaccinations. Only Caucasian adults living in Nashville, Tennessee, USA were represented among the donors. After blood collection by leukapheresis, PBMCs were isolated using Ficoll-Histopaque density gradient centrifugation and then cryopreserved in the vapor phase of liquid nitrogen. Purity and quantity of every magnetically sorted T cell population were checked by analytical flow cytometry. Genomic DNA was isolated from every sorted fraction and measured by UV absorbance on a Nanodrop 2000c. Findings and caveats that apply to the study as a whole: Sampling was limited to blood, and TCR repertoires in tissue likely differ from TCR repertoires in blood. Larger estimated clonotype richness was generally found for naive subsets than for memory subsets. Even with the large sequencing depth, rarefaction of the sorted-subset datasets indicated that sequencing was incomplete. Based on pairwise subsampling, the degree of clonotype sharing among donors was expected to be affected by sequencing depth. Higher generation probabilities were observed for clonotypes shared by all four sorted-subset donors than for non-shared clonotypes. About 5% of naive CD4, 3.5% of naive CD8, 2.3% of memory CD4, and approximately 0.4% of memory CD8 clonotypes were shared across a few donors. Because the study included a small number of donors, the genetic and exposure-history diversity represented was limited.

The CDR3 sequence holds 13 residues, the cysteine and phenylalanine included. The DNA shown is the 39-base CDR3, in frame from base 1. CDR1 is given as MNHEY and CDR2 as SMNVEV, both from the germline V gene (reference sequence). V and J lose 5 bases and 10 bases, and a span of 12 bases separates them. This clonotype originated in a young man in good health. The sample taken for sequencing was naive CD8+ T cells sorted from blood. The cell subset or site label, read with the paper, signifies: CD45RA+CCR7+. The chain uses TRBV27 and TRBJ1-6; the D region possibly corresponds to TRBD1 (6 bases align). The bases read TGTGCCAGCAGTACAGGGTTGTACTCACCCCTCCACTTT. This yields the protein CASSTGLYSPLHF.